One sample yielded the 5 T cell receptor beta chains listed below, sequenced in a study of blood T cell repertoires in COVID-19. Produced via immunoSEQ multiplex PCR; TCRdb's table is partial and in-frame only. Of over 130,000 clones listed, over 60% were seen once; the top ten hold around 2.9%. Sequencing used PBMCs or T cells enriched from blood (not recorded which). All receptors come from a woman aged 50 to 65 who had recovered from COVID-19.

The CDR3 here is CASSLDGYQPQHF. CDR3 in DNA: TGCGCCAGCAGCTTGGACGGTTATCAGCCCCAGCATTTT. J is TRBJ1-5 and V is TRBV5-1; no clear D gene. Germline CDR1 reads SGHRS; CDR2 reads YFSETQ. Trimming took 0 bases from V and 5 from J, leaving 6 bases between them. CDR3 length: 13 amino acids.

V and J are TRBV27 and TRBJ2-7; the D gene is possibly TRBD2 (6 bases). V was shortened by 5 bases and J by 0 bases, with 14 bases between the two germline ends. This CDR3 is built from 15 residues. The germline CDR1 and CDR2 sequences are MNHEY and SMNVEV (reference sequence). This CDR3 is CASSPRGAYSYEQYF. The CDR3 DNA sequence: TGTGCCAGCAGTCCCCGCGGGGCCTACTCCTACGAGCAGTACTTC.

The chain combines TRBV6-5 with TRBJ1-2; 12 bases agree with TRBD1. V was pared by 10 bases and J by 8 bases, with 11 bases of the junction left unmatched. CDR1 is MNHEY, CDR2 SVGAGI, per germline. This CDR3 has 14 residues. CDR3 sequence: CATRDRGQLGGYTF. CDR3 DNA: TGTGCCACCCGGGACAGGGGGCAACTAGGGGGCTACACCTTC.

This chain connects TRBV9 to TRBJ1-3; the D is unclear. CDR1 and CDR2 (germline): SGDLS, YYNGEE. The CDR3 contains 17 residues. V was cut by 0 bases and J by 0 bases, with 13 bases left in between. The CDR3 DNA is TGTGCCAGCAGCGTAGAATTTCAGTTTGGCTCTGGAAACACCATATATTTT. Translation: CASSVEFQFGSGNTIYF. Supplemented by reference TRBV9 and TRBJ1-3, the full variable domain reads DSGVTQTPKHLITATGQRVTLRCSPRSGDLSVYWYQQSLDQGLQFLIQYYNGEERAKGNILERFSAQQFPDLHSELNLSSLELGDSALYFCASSVEFQFGSGNTIYFGEGSWLTVV.

Here the CDR3 DNA reads TGTGCCATCAGCAAAGCGGGGCTCTCCTACGAGCAGTACTTC. Its translation is CAISKAGLSYEQYF. The chain links TRBV10-3 to TRBJ2-7; 7 positions agree with TRBD2. The CDR3 runs 14 residues. V lost 6 bases to trimming and J lost 0 bases; unmatched junction nucleotides: 5. Germline V gene sequence: CDR1 ENHRY, CDR2 SYGVKD.